This TCR beta chain was captured by sequencing in a study of spatial heterogeneity in lung cancer. Indicated time point: sample taken at primary tumor resection. One entry per CDR3 protein, called by TCRdb with MiXCR from the 5' RACE reads. Of more than 60,000 distinct CDR3 sequences listed, about 6.6% are singletons. This CDR3 has 16 residues. This receptor was obtained from a female donor with early-stage non-small cell lung cancer. The rearrangement uses TRBV21-1 and TRBJ2-7; the tabulated D call, TRBD1, remains unverified against the DNA. TRBV21-1 counts as a pseudogene. The specimen was PBMCs, collected at surgery. The CDR3 DNA sequence: TGTGCCAGCAGCGGACAAAGGGACAGGGGGGATTACGAGCAGTACGTC. Translation: CASSGQRDRGDYEQYV.